The text below deals with one T cell receptor beta chain. Its target is not known. These data are taken from a study of cytomegalovirus exposure and HLA in healthy donors. Study information: In a later analysis, the 120 or so validation repertoires were reported to have used the same platform as the 600 to 700 first-cohort repertoires.

General study findings and limits: Many donors shared some public TCRs, even though most TCR sequences were rare. The investigators catalogued 150 or so TCR beta chains as cytomegalovirus-associated.

TCRdb's table, derived via immunoSEQ multiplex PCR, lists solely in-frame clones and lacks some. In the table there are roughly 140,000 clones, roughly 91% of which are singletons. The CDR3 is 15 residues long. Germline assignment: CDR1 MDHEN and CDR2 SYDVKM. The junction had 7 bases not matched to a gene; V was cut back by 8 bases and J by 2 bases. Sequenced sample: PBMCs. V and J are TRBV28 and TRBJ2-5; 11 bases agree with TRBD1. This TCR was sampled from a young woman in good health and CMV-seropositive. The CDR3 reads CASGFGTGGQETQYF. The CDR3 bases are TGTGCCAGCGGGTTTGGGACAGGGGGACAAGAGACCCAGTACTTC.